This T cell receptor beta chain was recovered during a study of blood T cell repertoires in COVID-19. The wider study: Acute and convalescent COVID-19 samples came from the United States, Italy and Spain. PBMCs, B-cell-depleted T cells, or T cells were the source of the cDNA or gDNA that made up the material.

The CDR3 extends over 16 amino acids. CDR1 is MNHNS and CDR2 is SASEGT in the germline V gene. The V segment lost 3 bases and the J segment 0 bases; nucleotides outside the gene matches: 6. Original processing methods: Reference gene primer amplification yielded estimated nucleated cell counts. The method was immunoSEQ multiplex PCR; TCRdb's version includes in-frame clones alone and lacks a portion of them. V and J calls and clone size are those listed in that table; D and trimming were worked out from the DNA. The repertoire includes around 130,000 clones, approximately 85% of them detected once, and roughly 12% sits in the top ten.

The chain recombines TRBV6-1 with TRBJ2-7; 9 bases fit TRBD2. The sequenced sample consisted of peripheral blood. The clonotype comes from a human donor in a cohort sampled during active COVID-19. The CDR3 region has the DNA TGTGCCAGCAGTGATCAAGTGACTAGCGGCTCCTACGAGCAGTACTTC. Translation: CASSDQVTSGSYEQYF.